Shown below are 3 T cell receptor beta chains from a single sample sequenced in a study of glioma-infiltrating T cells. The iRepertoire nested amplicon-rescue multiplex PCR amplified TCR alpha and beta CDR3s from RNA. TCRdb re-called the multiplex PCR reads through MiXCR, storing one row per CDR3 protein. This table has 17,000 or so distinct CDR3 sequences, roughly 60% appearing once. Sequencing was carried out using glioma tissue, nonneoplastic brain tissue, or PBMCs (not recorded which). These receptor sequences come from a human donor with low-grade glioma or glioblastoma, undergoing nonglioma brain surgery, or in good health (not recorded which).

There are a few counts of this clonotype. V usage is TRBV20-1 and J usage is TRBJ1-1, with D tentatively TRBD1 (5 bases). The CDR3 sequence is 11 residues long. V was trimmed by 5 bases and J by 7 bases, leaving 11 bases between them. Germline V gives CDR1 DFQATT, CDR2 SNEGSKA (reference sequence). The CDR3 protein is CSAGTGLEAFF. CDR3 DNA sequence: TGCAGTGCTGGGACTGGGCTTGAAGCTTTCTTT.

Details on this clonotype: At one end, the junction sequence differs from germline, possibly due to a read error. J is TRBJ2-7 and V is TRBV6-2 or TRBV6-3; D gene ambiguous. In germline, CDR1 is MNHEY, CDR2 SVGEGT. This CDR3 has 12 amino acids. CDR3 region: CASSTETYEKYF. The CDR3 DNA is TGTGCCAGCAGCACAGAGACCTACGAGAAGTACTTC.

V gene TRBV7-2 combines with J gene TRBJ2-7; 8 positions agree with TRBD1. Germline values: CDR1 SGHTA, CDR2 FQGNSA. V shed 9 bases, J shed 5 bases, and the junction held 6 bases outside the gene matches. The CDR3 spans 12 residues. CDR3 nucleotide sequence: TGTGCCAGTCAGGGGGCCCGCCACGAGCAGTACTTC. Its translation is CASQGARHEQYF.